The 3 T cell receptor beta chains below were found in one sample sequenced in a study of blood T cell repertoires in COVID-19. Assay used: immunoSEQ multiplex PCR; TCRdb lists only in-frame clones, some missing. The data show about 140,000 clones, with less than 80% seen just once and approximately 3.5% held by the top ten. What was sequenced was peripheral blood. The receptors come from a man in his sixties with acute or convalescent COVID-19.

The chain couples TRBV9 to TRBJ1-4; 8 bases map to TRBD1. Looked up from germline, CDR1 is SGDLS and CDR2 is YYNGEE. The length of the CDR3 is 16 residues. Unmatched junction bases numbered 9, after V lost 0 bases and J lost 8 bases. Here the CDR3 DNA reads TGTGCCAGCAGCGTAGGGAACGGACAGGGTGGCGAAAAACTGTTTTTT. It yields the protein CASSVGNGQGGEKLFF.

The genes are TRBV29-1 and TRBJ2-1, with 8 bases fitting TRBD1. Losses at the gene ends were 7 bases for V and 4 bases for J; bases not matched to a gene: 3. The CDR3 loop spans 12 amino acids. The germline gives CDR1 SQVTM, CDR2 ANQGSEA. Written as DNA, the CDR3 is TGCAGCGCTTGGACAGGGTACAATGAGCAGTTCTTC. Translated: CSAWTGYNEQFF.

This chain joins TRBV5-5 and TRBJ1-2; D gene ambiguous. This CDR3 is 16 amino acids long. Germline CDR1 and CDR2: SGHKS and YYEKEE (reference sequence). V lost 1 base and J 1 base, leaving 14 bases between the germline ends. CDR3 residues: CASSLFLEVRNYGYTF. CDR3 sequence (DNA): TGTGCCAGCAGCTTGTTTCTAGAGGTTCGTAACTATGGCTACACCTTC.